This TCR beta chain was sequenced in a study of T cells in Graves' hyperthyroidism and ophthalmopathy. Germline V gene lookup returns CDR1 SNHLY and CDR2 FYNNEI. This CDR3 comprises 13 residues. The germline V and J ends were trimmed by 6 bases and 2 bases, with 11 bases remaining between them. This clonotype occurred a few times. RNA transcripts were the template for amplifying TCR beta CDR3 regions. Using the HTBI primer set, a first-round RT-PCR was run on the TCR CDR3. MiXCR was run by TCRdb on the multiplex PCR reads, yielding one entry per CDR3 protein. The data hold hundreds of thousands of distinct CDR3 sequences, with over 15% observed a single time.

Material: blood. V and J are TRBV2 and TRBJ2-7; the D is unclear. The TCR originated in a woman between 18 and 29 years old with Graves' hyperthyroidism. In DNA, the CDR3 is TGTGCCAGCAGCAGCCGTCTAACCTACGAGCAGTACTTC. Translated, it gives CASSSRLTYEQYF.